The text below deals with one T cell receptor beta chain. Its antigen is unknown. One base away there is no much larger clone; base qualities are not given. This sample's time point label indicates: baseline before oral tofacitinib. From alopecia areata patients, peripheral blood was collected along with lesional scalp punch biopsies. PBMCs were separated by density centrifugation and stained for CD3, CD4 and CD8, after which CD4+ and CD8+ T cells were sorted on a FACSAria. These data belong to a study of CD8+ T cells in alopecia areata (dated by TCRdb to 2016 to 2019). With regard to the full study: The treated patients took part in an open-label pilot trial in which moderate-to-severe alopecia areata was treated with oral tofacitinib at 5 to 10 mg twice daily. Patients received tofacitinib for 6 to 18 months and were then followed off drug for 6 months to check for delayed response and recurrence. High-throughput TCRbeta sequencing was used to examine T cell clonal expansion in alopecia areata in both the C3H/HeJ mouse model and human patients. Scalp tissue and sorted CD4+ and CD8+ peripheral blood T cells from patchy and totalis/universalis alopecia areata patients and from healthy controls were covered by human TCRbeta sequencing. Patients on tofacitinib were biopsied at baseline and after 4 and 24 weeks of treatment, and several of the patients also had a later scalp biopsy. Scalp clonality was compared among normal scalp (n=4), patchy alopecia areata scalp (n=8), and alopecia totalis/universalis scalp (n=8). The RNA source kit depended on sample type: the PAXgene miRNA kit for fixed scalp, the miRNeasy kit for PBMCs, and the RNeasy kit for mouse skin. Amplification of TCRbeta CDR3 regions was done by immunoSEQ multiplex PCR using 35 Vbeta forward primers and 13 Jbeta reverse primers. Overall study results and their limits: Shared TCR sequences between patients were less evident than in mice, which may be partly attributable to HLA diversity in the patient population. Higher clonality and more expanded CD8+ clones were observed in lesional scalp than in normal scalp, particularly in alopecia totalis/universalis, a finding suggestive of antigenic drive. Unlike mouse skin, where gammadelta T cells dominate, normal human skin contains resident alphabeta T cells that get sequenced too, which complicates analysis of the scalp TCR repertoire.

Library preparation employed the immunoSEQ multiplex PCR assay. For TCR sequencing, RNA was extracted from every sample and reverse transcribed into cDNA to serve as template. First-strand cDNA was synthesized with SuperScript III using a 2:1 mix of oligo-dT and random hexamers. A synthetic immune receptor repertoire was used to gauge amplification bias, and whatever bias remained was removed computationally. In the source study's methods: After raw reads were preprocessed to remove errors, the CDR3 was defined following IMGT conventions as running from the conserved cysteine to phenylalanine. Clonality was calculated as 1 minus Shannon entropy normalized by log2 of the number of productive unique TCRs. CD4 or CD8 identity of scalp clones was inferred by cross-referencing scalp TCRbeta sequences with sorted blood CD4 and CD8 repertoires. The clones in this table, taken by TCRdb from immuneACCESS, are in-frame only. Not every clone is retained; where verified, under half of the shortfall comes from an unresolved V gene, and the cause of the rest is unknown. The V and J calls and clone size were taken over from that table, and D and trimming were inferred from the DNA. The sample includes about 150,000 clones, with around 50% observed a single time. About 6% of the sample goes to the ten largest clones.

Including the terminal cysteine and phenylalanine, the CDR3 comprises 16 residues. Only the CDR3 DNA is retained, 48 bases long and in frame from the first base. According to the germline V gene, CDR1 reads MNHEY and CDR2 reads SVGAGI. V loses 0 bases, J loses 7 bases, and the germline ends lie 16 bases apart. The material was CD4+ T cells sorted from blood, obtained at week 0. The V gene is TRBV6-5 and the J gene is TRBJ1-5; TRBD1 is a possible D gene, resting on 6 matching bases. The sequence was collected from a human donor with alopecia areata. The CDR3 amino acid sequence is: CASSYSFTGGQQPQHF. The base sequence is TGTGCCAGCAGTTACTCCTTCACGGGGGGGCAACAGCCCCAGCATTTT.